The present entry profiles one TCR beta chain with its context. Its antigen is as yet unknown. A much larger clone lies a single base off, so this may be a read error. Noted time point: patch test 2, 6 weeks after DPC sensitization. The sample's treatment: therapeutic diphenylcyclopropenone sensitization with weekly scalp DPC. These data originate in a study of human T cells and chemical hapten exposure. Study-wide context: Epicutaneous patch tests delivered 0.01% DPC to the upper back, with evaluation at 6 days. Study-wide results and caveats: Patch test score rose with PT1 expanded TCR count, significant at thresholds 8, 16 and 32, not 4.

CDR1 is SGHNT, CDR2 YYREEE, per germline (reference sequence). The CDR3 is made up of 14 amino acids. TCRdb independently ran MiXCR on the RACE reads; one entry per CDR3 protein. The sample has about 400,000 distinct CDR3 sequences, roughly 6.3% seen once. The sample was whole blood, taken in connection with sensitization to the hapten diphenylcyclopropenone (DPC). This TCR came from a young woman with alopecia areata. Some clones in this sample may be carry-over from other donors' samples. V is TRBV5-4 and J is TRBJ2-1, with TRBD2 matching over 8 bases. CDR3 loop: CDSSTGTRNNEQFF. The DNA for the CDR3 is TGTGACAGCAGCACCGGGACTAGAAACAATGAGCAGTTCTTC.